Presented here are 3 T cell receptor beta chains from one specimen sequenced in a study of CD8+CD57+ T cells in acquired aplastic anemia. Flow cytometry had shown expanded CD8+CD57+ cells in the patients chosen for sequencing. Both TCR beta VDJ combination and CDR3 sequence profiling were carried out. Genomic DNA was the template for this profiling. TCRdb re-called the reads with MiXCR, one entry per CDR3 protein. This sample has 200,000 to 250,000 distinct CDR3 sequences, with roughly 53% found just once. Material for sequencing was sorted CD4+, CD8+, or CD8+CD57+ T cells (not recorded which) from PBMCs. The receptors were gathered from a human donor with aplastic anemia.

This clonotype was recorded many times. This rearrangement joins TRBV5-6 to TRBJ1-2; no definite D call. Per the germline V gene, CDR1 is SGHDT and CDR2 is YYEEEE. The V and J ends lost 2 bases and 0 bases respectively, with 11 bases between them. The CDR3 spans 15 residues. The CDR3 DNA reads TGTGCCAGCAGCTTCTTGGGCAGATCTAACTATGGCTACACCTTC. Its protein is CASSFLGRSNYGYTF. Variable domain in full (rest from reference TRBV5-6 and TRBJ1-2): DAGVTQSPTHLIKTRGQQVTLRCSPKSGHDTVSWYQQALGQGPQFIFQYYEEEERQRGNFPDRFSGHQFPNYSSELNVNALLLGDSALYLCASSFLGRSNYGYTFGSGTRLTVV.

About this clonotype itself: It may be a read error: a sequence one base away is much more abundant. The V and J genes are TRBV5-4 and TRBJ2-1; D is ambiguous. The CDR3 spans 13 residues. Trimming left V 4 bases short and J 3 bases short, with 8 bases between. Germline V gives CDR1 SGHNT, CDR2 YYREEE (reference sequence). The CDR3 DNA sequence: TGTGCCAGCAGCGTTTCGTACTACAATGAGCAGTTCTTC. It yields the protein CASSVSYYNEQFF.

The sample holds one count of this clonotype. CDR3: CASSLVPGAYEQYF. The CDR3 region has the DNA TGTGCCAGCAGCTTAGTTCCGGGGGCCTACGAGCAGTACTTC. The chain is built from TRBV7-2 and TRBJ2-7; D possibly corresponds to TRBD2 (6 bases). CDR1 and CDR2 from the germline V gene are SGHTA and FQGNSA. The CDR3 extends over 14 amino acids. Trimming removed 1 base from V and 2 bases from J, with 9 bases in between.